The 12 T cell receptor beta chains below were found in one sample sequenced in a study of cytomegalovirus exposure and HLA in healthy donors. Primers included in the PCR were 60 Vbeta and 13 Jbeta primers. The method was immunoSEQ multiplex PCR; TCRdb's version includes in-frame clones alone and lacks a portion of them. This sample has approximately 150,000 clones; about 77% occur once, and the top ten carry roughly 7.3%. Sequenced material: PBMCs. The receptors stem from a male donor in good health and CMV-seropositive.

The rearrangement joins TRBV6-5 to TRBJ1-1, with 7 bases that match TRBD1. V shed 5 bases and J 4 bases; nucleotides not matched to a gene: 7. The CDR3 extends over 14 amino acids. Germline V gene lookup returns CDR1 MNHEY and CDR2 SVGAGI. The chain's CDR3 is CASSEYAGGTEAFF. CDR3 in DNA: TGTGCCAGCAGTGAATACGCAGGGGGCACTGAAGCTTTCTTT.

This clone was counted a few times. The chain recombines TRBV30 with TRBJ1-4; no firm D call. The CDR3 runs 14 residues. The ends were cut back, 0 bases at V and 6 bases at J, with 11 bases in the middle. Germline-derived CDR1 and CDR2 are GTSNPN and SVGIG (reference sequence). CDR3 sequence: CAWSVVVADEKLFF. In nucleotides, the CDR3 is TGTGCCTGGAGTGTGGTGGTGGCGGATGAAAAACTGTTTTTT.

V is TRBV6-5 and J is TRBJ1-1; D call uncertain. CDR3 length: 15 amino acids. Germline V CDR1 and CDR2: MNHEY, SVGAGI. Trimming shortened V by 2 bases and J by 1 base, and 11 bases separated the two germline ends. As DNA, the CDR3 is TGTGCCAGCAGTTACGATTCGAGAACGAACACTGAAGCTTTCTTT. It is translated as CASSYDSRTNTEAFF.

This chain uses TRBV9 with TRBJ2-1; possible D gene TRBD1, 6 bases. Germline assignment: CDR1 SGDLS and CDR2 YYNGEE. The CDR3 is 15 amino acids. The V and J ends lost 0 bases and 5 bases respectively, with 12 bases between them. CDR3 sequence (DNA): TGTGCCAGCAGCGTAGGGGGGCCCGCCCACAATGAGCAGTTCTTC. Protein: CASSVGGPAHNEQFF.

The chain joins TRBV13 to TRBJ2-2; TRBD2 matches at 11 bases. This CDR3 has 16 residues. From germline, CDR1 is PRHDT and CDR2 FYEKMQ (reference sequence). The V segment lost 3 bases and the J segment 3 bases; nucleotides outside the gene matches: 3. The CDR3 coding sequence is TGTGCCAGCAGCTTGAGGACTAGCGGGTACACCGGGGAGCTGTTTTTT. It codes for CASSLRTSGYTGELFF.

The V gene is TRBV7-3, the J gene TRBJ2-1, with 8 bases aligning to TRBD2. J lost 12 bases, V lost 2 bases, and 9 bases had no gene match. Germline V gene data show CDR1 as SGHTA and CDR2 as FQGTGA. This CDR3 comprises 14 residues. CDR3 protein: CASSLASGSSGQFF. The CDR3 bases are TGTGCCAGCAGCTTAGCTAGCGGGTCCTCTGGGCAGTTCTTC.

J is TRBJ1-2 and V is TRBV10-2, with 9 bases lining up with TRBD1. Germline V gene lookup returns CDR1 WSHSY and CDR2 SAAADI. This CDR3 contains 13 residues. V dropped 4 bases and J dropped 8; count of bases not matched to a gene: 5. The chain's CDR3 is CASSAGTGPGYTF. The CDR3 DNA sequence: TGCGCCAGCAGTGCCGGGACAGGGCCCGGCTACACCTTC.

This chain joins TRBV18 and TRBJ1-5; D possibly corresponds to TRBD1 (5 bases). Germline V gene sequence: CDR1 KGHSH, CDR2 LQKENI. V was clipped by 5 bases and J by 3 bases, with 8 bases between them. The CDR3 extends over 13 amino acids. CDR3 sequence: CASSSGDNQPQHF. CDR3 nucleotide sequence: TGTGCCAGCTCATCGGGGGACAATCAGCCCCAGCATTTT. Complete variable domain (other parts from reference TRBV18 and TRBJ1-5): NAGVMQNPRHLVRRRGQEARLRCSPMKGHSHVYWYRQLPEEGLKFMVYLQKENIIDESGMPKERFSAEFPKEGPSILRIQQVVRGDSAAYFCASSSGDNQPQHFGDGTRLSIL.

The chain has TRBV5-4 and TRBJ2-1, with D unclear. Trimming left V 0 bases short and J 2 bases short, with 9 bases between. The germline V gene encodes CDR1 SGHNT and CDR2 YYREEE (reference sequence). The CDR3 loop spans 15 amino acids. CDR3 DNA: TGTGCCAGCAGCTTGGCCGGAGTAACCTACAATGAGCAGTTCTTC. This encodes CASSLAGVTYNEQFF.

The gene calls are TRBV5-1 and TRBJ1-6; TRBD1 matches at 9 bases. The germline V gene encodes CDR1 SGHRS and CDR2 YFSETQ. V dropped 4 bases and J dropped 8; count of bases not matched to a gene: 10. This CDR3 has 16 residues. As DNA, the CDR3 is TGCGCCAGCAGCGCAGGGGACAGGGTGGATTATTCACCCCTCCACTTT. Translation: CASSAGDRVDYSPLHF.

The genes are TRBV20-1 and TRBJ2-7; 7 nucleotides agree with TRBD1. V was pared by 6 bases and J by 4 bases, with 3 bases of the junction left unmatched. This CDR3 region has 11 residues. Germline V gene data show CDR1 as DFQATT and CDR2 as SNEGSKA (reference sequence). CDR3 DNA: TGCAGTGCCCTGGACAGGTACGAGCAGTACTTC. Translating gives CSALDRYEQYF.

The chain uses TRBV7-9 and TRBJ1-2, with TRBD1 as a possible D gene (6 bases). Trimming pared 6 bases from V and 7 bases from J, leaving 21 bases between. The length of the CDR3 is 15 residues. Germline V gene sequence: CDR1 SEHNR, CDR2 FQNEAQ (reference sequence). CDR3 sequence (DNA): TGTGCCAGCAGGGACGTCGAGGGGGGGGCTGGTGGCTACACCTTC. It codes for CASRDVEGGAGGYTF. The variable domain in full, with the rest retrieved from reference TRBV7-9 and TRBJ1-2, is DTGVSQNPRHKITKRGQNVTFRCDPISEHNRLYWYRQTLGQGPEFLTYFQNEAQLEKSRLLSDRFSAERPKGSFSTLEIQRTEQGDSAMYLCASRDVEGGAGGYTFGSGTRLTVV.